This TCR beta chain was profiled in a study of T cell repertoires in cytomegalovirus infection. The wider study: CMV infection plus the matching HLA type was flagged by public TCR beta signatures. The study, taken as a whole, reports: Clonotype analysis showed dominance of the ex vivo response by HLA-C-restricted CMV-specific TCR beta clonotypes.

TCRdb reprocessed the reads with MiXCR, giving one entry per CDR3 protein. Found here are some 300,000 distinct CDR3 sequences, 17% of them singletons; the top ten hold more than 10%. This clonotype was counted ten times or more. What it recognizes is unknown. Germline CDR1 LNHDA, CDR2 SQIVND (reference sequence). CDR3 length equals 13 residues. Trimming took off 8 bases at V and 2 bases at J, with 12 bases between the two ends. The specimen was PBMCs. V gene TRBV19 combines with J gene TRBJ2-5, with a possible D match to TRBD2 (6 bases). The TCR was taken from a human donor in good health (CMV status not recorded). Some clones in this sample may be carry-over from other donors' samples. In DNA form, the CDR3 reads TGTGCCAGTGGCAGTGGGACTCAAGAGACCCAGTACTTC. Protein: CASGSGTQETQYF.